One and the same sample provided the 10 T cell receptor beta chains below, sequenced in a study of blood T cell repertoires in COVID-19 (dated by TCRdb to 2020 to 2022). Libraries were constructed by the immunoSEQ multiplex PCR assay. Imported from immuneACCESS, the table was reduced by TCRdb to in-frame sequences with V and J called. These copies leave out some clones; in studies compared against another copy, an unresolved V gene accounts for under half, and the cause of the remainder is not known. Across this sample there are about 210,000 clones, with about four fifths seen only once. Together, the top ten hold about 7.2% of the sample. The sample comprised peripheral blood. Receptors were obtained from a man in his 60s with acute or convalescent COVID-19.

CDR3 region: CASSPISGTSGSSGELFF. In DNA, the CDR3 is TGTGCCAGCAGCCCTATTTCCGGGACTAGCGGATCCTCCGGGGAGCTGTTTTTT. This chain joins TRBV13 and TRBJ2-2; 11 bases line up with TRBD2. The CDR3 is made up of 18 amino acids. Looked up from germline, CDR1 is PRHDT and CDR2 is FYEKMQ (reference sequence). Unmatched junction bases numbered 14, after V lost 5 bases and J lost 6 bases.

The chain recombines TRBV7-3 with TRBJ2-3; 9 nucleotides agree with TRBD1. V was pared by 8 bases and J by 3 bases, with 9 bases of the junction left unmatched. Germline lookup yields CDR1 SGHTA and CDR2 FQGTGA. This CDR3 spans 15 amino acids. The CDR3 bases are TGTGCCAGCTACCGGGACAGGGATTTGACAGATACGCAGTATTTT. It codes for CASYRDRDLTDTQYF.

This rearrangement joins TRBV7-9 to TRBJ1-1; D is unclear. Looked up from germline, CDR1 is SEHNR and CDR2 is FQNEAQ (reference sequence). The CDR3 has 13 amino acids. The germline V and J ends were trimmed by 1 base and 8 bases, with 11 bases remaining between them. CDR3 residues: CASSLEPVGEAFF. DNA of the CDR3: TGTGCCAGCAGCTTAGAACCCGTCGGGGAAGCTTTCTTT.

This chain connects TRBV30 to TRBJ2-1, with 9 bases lining up with TRBD2. V lost 3 bases to trimming and J lost 7 bases; unmatched junction nucleotides: 7. Germline values: CDR1 GTSNPN, CDR2 SVGIG (reference sequence). The CDR3 extends over 14 amino acids. Here the CDR3 reads CAWSPGLAGNEQFF. In nucleotides, the CDR3 is TGTGCCTGGAGCCCGGGACTAGCTGGAAATGAGCAGTTCTTC.

Turning to this clone: Other nucleotide sequences in the sample specify the same CDR3. The chain links TRBV10-3 to TRBJ2-7; possible D gene TRBD1, 5 bases. This CDR3 contains 14 residues. Germline loops: CDR1 ENHRY, CDR2 SYGVKD. The V gene lost 3 bases and the J gene lost 2 bases, with 11 bases spanning the gap. DNA for the CDR3: TGTGCCATCAGTGAACCAGGGCAGACCTACGAGCAGTACTTC. Translating it yields CAISEPGQTYEQYF.

The chain carries TRBV6-5 and TRBJ2-4; D uncertain. The germline gives CDR1 MNHEY, CDR2 SVGAGI. Between the trimmed V and J ends, which lost 2 bases and 16 bases, there was a span of 12 bases. CDR3 length: 11 residues. The CDR3 nucleotides read TGTGCCAGCAGTTACATGTCAATTCTATACTTC. It codes for CASSYMSILYF.

V usage is TRBV9 and J usage is TRBJ1-2; no clear D. This CDR3 is built from 13 residues. V gave up 2 bases and J gave up 8 bases, with 13 bases separating them. Germline V gene sequence: CDR1 SGDLS, CDR2 YYNGEE. As DNA, the CDR3 is TGTGCCAGCAGCGTTACCGGACTTCACGGCTACACCTTC. Translating gives CASSVTGLHGYTF.

This chain's CDR3 is CASSPRGFTNTEAFF. Written as DNA, the CDR3 is TGTGCCAGCAGCCCCAGGGGGTTTACCAACACTGAAGCTTTCTTT. The chain links TRBV13 to TRBJ1-1, with TRBD1 identical over 7 bases. CDR1 is PRHDT and CDR2 is FYEKMQ in the germline V gene (reference sequence). The CDR3 spans 15 residues. The V and J ends lost 5 bases and 2 bases, in that order; junction bases with no gene match: 8. Combining the CDR3 with reference TRBV13 and TRBJ1-1 gives the whole variable domain AAGVIQSPRHLIKEKRETATLKCYPIPRHDTVYWYQQGPGQDPQFLISFYEKMQSDKGSIPDRFSAQQFSDYHSELNMSSLELGDSALYFCASSPRGFTNTEAFFGQGTRLTVV.

This clone was recorded a few times. Additional DNA sequences in this sample encode the identical CDR3. The gene calls are TRBV12-3 or TRBV12-4 and TRBJ1-5; D may be TRBD1 (6 bases). The CDR3 length is 13 residues. V lost 3 bases to trimming and J lost 5 bases, with 8 bases between them. The CDR3 loop reads CASSFAGDQPQHF. The CDR3 DNA is TGTGCCAGCAGTTTTGCAGGGGATCAGCCCCAGCATTTT.

This rearrangement joins TRBV19 to TRBJ1-4; D unclear. From germline, CDR1 is LNHDA and CDR2 SQIVND (reference sequence). The ends were cut back, 7 bases at V and 0 bases at J, with 9 bases in the middle. CDR3 length equals 14 residues. The CDR3 sequence: CASIKSTTNEKLFF. CDR3 in DNA: TGTGCCAGTATTAAGAGCACAACTAATGAAAAACTGTTTTTT.